The entry below gives a single TCR beta chain sequence along with its context. The antigen remains undetermined. This entry comes from a study of T cell responses to AZD1222 COVID-19 vaccine. The study's findings and limits: Baseline testing showed seropositivity in only 5 or 6 AZD1222 recipients. Donor demographics were predominantly white British with a female majority; clonal diversity may be underestimated.

Only in-frame clones appear in the TCRdb table, and some are missing; sequencing was by immunoSEQ multiplex PCR. This sample carries under 200,000 clones, around 90% of them seen once, and the ten largest clones take about 3.5%. The germline gives CDR1 SGHAT, CDR2 FQNNGV. Trimming removed 0 bases from V and 3 bases from J, with 13 bases in between. This CDR3 contains 16 residues. The sequence derives from an adult who received the MenACWY meningococcal vaccine as a control. V gene TRBV11-2 combines with J gene TRBJ2-3, with a possible D match to TRBD2 (7 bases). The sequencing used peripheral blood, collected 28 days after the second dose of the MenACWY control vaccine. DNA for the CDR3: TGTGCCAGCAGCTTAGATGAGAAGGGGGGGACAGATACGCAGTATTTT. It translates to CASSLDEKGGTDTQYF. Together with reference TRBV11-2 and TRBJ2-3, the CDR3 gives the full variable domain: EAGVAQSPRYKIIEKRQSVAFWCNPISGHATLYWYQQILGQGPKLLIQFQNNGVVDDSQLPKDRFSAERLKGVDSTLKIQPAKLEDSAVYLCASSLDEKGGTDTQYFGPGTRLTVL.